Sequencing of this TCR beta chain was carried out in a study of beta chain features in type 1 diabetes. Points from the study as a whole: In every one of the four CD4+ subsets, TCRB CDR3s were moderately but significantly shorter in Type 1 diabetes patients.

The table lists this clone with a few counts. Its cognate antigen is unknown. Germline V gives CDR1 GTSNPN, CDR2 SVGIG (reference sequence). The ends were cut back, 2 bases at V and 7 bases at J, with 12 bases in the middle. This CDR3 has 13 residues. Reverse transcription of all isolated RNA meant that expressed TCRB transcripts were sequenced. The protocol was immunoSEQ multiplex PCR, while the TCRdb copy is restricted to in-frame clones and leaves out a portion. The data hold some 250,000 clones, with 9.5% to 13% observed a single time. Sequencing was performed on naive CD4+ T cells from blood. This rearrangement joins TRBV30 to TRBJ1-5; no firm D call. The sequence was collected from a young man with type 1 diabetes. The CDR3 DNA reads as TGTGCCTGGAGTACCTTGGCCAGACAGCCCCAGCATTTT. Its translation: CAWSTLARQPQHF.